The text below deals with one T cell receptor beta chain. What it binds is unknown. The sample originates from a study of T cell responses to AZD1222 COVID-19 vaccine. Overall study results and limits: Spike-specific TCR breadth and depth rose after two AZD1222 doses. Targeting of unmutated variant regions was reportedly seen in nearly half of spike-specific TCRs. Recipients of AZD1222 seropositive at baseline numbered only 5 to 7.

The assay was immunoSEQ multiplex PCR, and TCRdb's table has in-frame clones only and misses some. The sample consists of about 130,000 clones, around 85% of them appearing once. Second-dose intervals of approximately 4 or approximately 12 weeks were pooled. The TCR was taken from an adult who received the AZD1222 COVID-19 vaccine. This specimen was peripheral blood, taken 28 days after the second AZD1222 dose.

As DNA, the CDR3 is TGCGCCAGCAGCTCTGGGGCGTCTGGGGCCAACGTCCTGACTTTC. This encodes CASSSGASGANVLTF. The gene calls are TRBV5-1 and TRBJ2-6; TRBD1 might be the D (5 bases). The V and J ends lost 3 bases and 1 base respectively, with 8 bases between them. The CDR3 contains 15 residues. Germline lookup yields CDR1 SGHRS and CDR2 YFSETQ.